The source of this TCR beta chain is a study of blood T cell repertoires in COVID-19. The table came from immunoSEQ multiplex PCR; TCRdb's copy has only in-frame clones and leaves some out. Here the sample spans about 230,000 clones, over 80% being singletons. V shed 3 bases and J shed 2 bases, with 14 bases lying between them. CDR1 and CDR2 (germline): GTSNPN, SVGIG (reference sequence). CDR3 size: 14 residues. This sequence joins TRBV30 and TRBJ2-7, with TRBD2 as a possible D gene (5 bases). The source is a woman aged 70-85 years with active or convalescent COVID-19. The sample was peripheral blood. The DNA of the CDR3 is TGTGCCTGGAGGCCCGGGATATCCACCTACGAGCAGTACTTC. Translating gives CAWRPGISTYEQYF. Filled out from reference TRBV30 and TRBJ2-7, the complete variable domain reads SQTIHQWPATLVQPVGSPLSLECTVEGTSNPNLYWYRQAAGRGLQLLFYSVGIGQISSEVPQNLSASRPQDRQFILSSKKLLLSDSGFYLCAWRPGISTYEQYFGPGTRLTVT.